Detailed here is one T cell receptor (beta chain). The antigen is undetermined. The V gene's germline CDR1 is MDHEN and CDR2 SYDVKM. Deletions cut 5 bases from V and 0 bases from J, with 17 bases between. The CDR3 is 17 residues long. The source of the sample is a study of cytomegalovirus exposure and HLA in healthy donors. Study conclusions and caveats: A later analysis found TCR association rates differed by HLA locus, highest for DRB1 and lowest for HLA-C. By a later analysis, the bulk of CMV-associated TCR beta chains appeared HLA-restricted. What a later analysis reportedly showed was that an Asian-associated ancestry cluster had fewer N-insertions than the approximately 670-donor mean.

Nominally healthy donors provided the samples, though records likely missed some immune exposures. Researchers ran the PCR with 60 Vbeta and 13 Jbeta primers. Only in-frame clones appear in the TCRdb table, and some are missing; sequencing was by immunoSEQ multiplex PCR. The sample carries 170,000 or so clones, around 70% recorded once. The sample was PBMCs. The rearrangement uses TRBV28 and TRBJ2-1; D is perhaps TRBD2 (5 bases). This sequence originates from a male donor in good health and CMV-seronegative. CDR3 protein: CASSRWRQRSSYNEQFF. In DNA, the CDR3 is TGTGCCAGCAGTCGATGGCGCCAGCGGAGCTCCTACAATGAGCAGTTCTTC.